A single sample gave rise to the 22 T cell receptor beta chains below, sequenced in a study of CD8 T cells in ankylosing spondylitis. MiXCR was run by TCRdb on the 5' RACE reads, yielding one entry per CDR3 protein. This table has more than 300,000 distinct CDR3 sequences, around a tenth appearing once. The sequencing input was blood, either unsorted or a sorted T cell fraction (not recorded which). The receptor source for this set is a female donor with ankylosing spondylitis or in good health (not recorded which).

This clonotype was observed a few times. DNA of the CDR3: TGCAGTGCTAGAGAGGACAGCTTTAGCAATCAGCCCCAGCATTTT. Translating gives CSAREDSFSNQPQHF. The J gene is TRBJ1-5, the V gene TRBV20-1; maybe TRBD1 (6 bases). V lost 0 bases to trimming and J lost 0 bases, with 9 bases between them. Germline V gene lookup returns CDR1 DFQATT and CDR2 SNEGSKA (reference sequence). The CDR3 totals 15 residues.

This clonotype came up many times. The gene calls are TRBV9 and TRBJ2-2, with D perhaps matching TRBD2 (6 bases). V lost 4 bases and J 7 bases, leaving 14 bases between the germline ends. CDR3 length: 14 residues. Germline loops: CDR1 SGDLS, CDR2 YYNGEE. The CDR3 nucleotides are TGTGCCAGCAGCCCGTCCGGGGGTGTCGGGGAGCTGTTTTTT. Protein: CASSPSGGVGELFF.

This clonotype was counted many times. The chain is built from TRBV7-2 and TRBJ2-1, with 8 bases that match TRBD2. V trimming: 4 bases; J trimming: 7 bases; junction bases outside the gene matches: 9. This CDR3 is built from 15 residues. CDR1 SGHTA and CDR2 FQGNSA come from the germline V gene. CDR3 in DNA: TGTGCCAGCAGCTCCTTAGCGGGGTCTCGGAATGAGCAGTTCTTC. This sequence encodes CASSSLAGSRNEQFF. Complete variable domain (other parts from reference TRBV7-2 and TRBJ2-1): GAGVSQSPSNKVTEKGKDVELRCDPISGHTALYWYRQSLGQGLEFLIYFQGNSAPDKSGLPSDRFSAERTGGSVSTLTIQRTQQEDSAVYLCASSSLAGSRNEQFFGPGTRLTVL.

This clonotype was recorded at least ten times. The V call is TRBV3-1, the J call TRBJ2-1; D is unresolved. Trimming removed 3 bases at V and 9 bases at J, with 9 bases between. The CDR3 consists of 12 residues. Germline V gene lookup returns CDR1 LGHDT and CDR2 YNNKEL (reference sequence). The CDR3, as DNA: TGTGCCAGCAGCCAGCTTATAGGTGAGCAGTTCTTC. It specifies CASSQLIGEQFF.

This clonotype was observed a few times. The rearrangement joins TRBV5-1 to TRBJ2-7; 7 nucleotides match TRBD1. CDR3 length equals 13 residues. Trimming removed 4 bases from V and 5 bases from J; junction bases left unmatched: 6. The V gene's germline CDR1 is SGHRS and CDR2 YFSETQ. CDR3 sequence: CASSPDRFNEQYF. In DNA form, the CDR3 reads TGCGCCAGCAGCCCGGACAGGTTTAACGAGCAGTACTTC.

This clonotype was observed at least ten times. The gene calls are TRBV5-1 and TRBJ1-1; tentative D call: TRBD1 (5 bases). This CDR3 is built from 16 residues. V gave up 4 bases and J gave up 0 bases, with 16 bases separating them. CDR1 SGHRS and CDR2 YFSETQ come from the germline V gene. The CDR3 coding sequence is TGCGCCAGCAGCCCAAGGGGACCGAGACTGAACACTGAAGCTTTCTTT. It yields the protein CASSPRGPRLNTEAFF.

This clonotype was picked up a small number of times. The chain uses TRBV5-1 and TRBJ2-1; 9 bases align to TRBD1. In germline, CDR1 is SGHRS, CDR2 YFSETQ. Trimming took 4 bases from V and 6 from J; bases not matched to a gene: 8. CDR3 length: 15 residues. CDR3 protein: CASSRTGGAFNEQFF. CDR3 sequence (DNA): TGCGCCAGCAGCCGAACAGGGGGCGCGTTCAATGAGCAGTTCTTC.

This clonotype was seen more than once but under ten times. Here the CDR3 reads CASSWAPLQGTDEQFF. CDR3 coding DNA: TGCGCCAGCAGCTGGGCCCCCCTACAGGGGACGGATGAGCAGTTCTTC. V usage is TRBV5-1 and J usage is TRBJ2-1, with TRBD1 matching over 7 bases. The trim removed 3 bases at V and 8 bases at J, leaving 14 bases unmatched. The CDR3 sequence is 16 residues long. Germline lookup yields CDR1 SGHRS and CDR2 YFSETQ.

This clonotype appeared many times. The chain combines TRBV4-3 with TRBJ2-1; D is ambiguous. The length of the CDR3 is 15 residues. The germline CDR1 and CDR2 sequences are LGHNA and YSLEER. Trimming shortened V by 0 bases and J by 4 bases, and 10 bases separated the two germline ends. In DNA form, the CDR3 reads TGCGCCAGCAGCCAAGAGTCCGCGCTGTACAATGAGCAGTTCTTC. Amino acids: CASSQESALYNEQFF.

This clonotype was counted at least ten times. The rearrangement joins TRBV30 to TRBJ2-2; the D gene is possibly TRBD1 (5 bases). V gave up 4 bases and J gave up 1 base, with 7 bases separating them. Germline V gives CDR1 GTSNPN, CDR2 SVGIG (reference sequence). The CDR3 contains 13 residues. CDR3 protein: CAWNTGNTGELFF. CDR3 bases: TGTGCCTGGAACACAGGGAACACCGGGGAGCTGTTTTTT.

This clonotype has a handful of counts. J is TRBJ2-5 and V is TRBV7-7, with 7 bases that match TRBD2. CDR1 SSHAT and CDR2 FNYEAQ come from the germline V gene (reference sequence). With 4 bases clipped from V and 3 bases from J, the junction kept 8 bases outside the gene matches. This CDR3 is 15 amino acids long. CDR3 in DNA: TGTGCCAGCAGCTCGAACGCCGGGACTAAAGAGACCCAGTACTTC. Translated: CASSSNAGTKETQYF.

This clonotype turned up a few times. V gene TRBV6-5 combines with J gene TRBJ1-2; no definite D call. This CDR3 has 15 amino acids. The V end lost 0 bases, the J end lost 8 bases, and 16 bases lay between the germline ends. From germline, CDR1 is MNHEY and CDR2 SVGAGI. CDR3 DNA: TGTGCCAGCAGTTACTCTGGACCGGGCCTCGGGGGCTACACCTTC. It codes for CASSYSGPGLGGYTF.

This clonotype was seen many times. The chain employs TRBV9 and TRBJ2-2; D may be TRBD1 or TRBD2 (7 bases each). The CDR3 sequence is 16 residues long. V lost 4 bases and J 7 bases, leaving 20 bases between the germline ends. CDR1 is SGDLS, CDR2 YYNGEE, per germline. CDR3 coding DNA: TGTGCCAGCAGCACGAGGGGGGGACAGTCAAACGGGGAGCTGTTTTTT. It yields the protein CASSTRGGQSNGELFF.

This clonotype occurred many times. The chain combines TRBV12-3 or TRBV12-4 with TRBJ2-7, with TRBD1 as a possible D gene (6 bases). The CDR3 has 14 residues. The V gene lost 6 bases and the J gene lost 2 bases, with 14 bases spanning the gap. This CDR3 is CASRSTGSPYEQYF. CDR3 DNA sequence: TGTGCCAGCAGATCCACAGGGTCCCCCTACGAGCAGTACTTC.

This clonotype appeared many times. The chain carries TRBV24-1 and TRBJ2-3, with D perhaps matching TRBD2 (6 bases). CDR1 and CDR2 (germline): KGHDR, SFDVKD. The CDR3 spans 12 residues. V gave up 2 bases and J gave up 11 bases, with 10 bases separating them. CDR3 sequence (DNA): TGTGCCACCAGTGATTCCCCCGGGGGGCAGTATTTT. Amino acid sequence: CATSDSPGGQYF.

This clonotype came up many times. The chain uses TRBV24-1 and TRBJ2-1; D is undetermined. Deletions cut 6 bases from V and 0 bases from J, with 8 bases between. CDR3 length: 14 residues. Per the germline V gene, CDR1 is KGHDR and CDR2 is SFDVKD. The CDR3 coding sequence is TGTGCCACCAGTACAGCGAGCTCCTACAATGAGCAGTTCTTC. This encodes CATSTASSYNEQFF.

This clonotype was detected many times. The chain employs TRBV10-3 and TRBJ2-2, with TRBD1 identical over 10 bases. Germline trimming cut 5 bases from V and 2 bases from J; bases unmatched to any gene: 2. The length of the CDR3 is 15 residues. CDR1 ENHRY and CDR2 SYGVKD come from the germline V gene. CDR3 sequence: CAISPTGGNTGELFF. The CDR3 nucleotides read TGTGCCATCAGTCCGACAGGGGGCAACACCGGGGAGCTGTTTTTT.

This clonotype was recorded at least ten times. V gene TRBV7-2 combines with J gene TRBJ1-1; a possible D gene is TRBD1 (5 bases). This CDR3 has 15 residues. Germline assignment: CDR1 SGHTA and CDR2 FQGNSA. V was trimmed by 0 bases and J by 1 base, leaving 9 bases between them. For the CDR3, the DNA is TGTGCCAGCAGCTTAGCGAGACAGACGAACACTGAAGCTTTCTTT. As protein: CASSLARQTNTEAFF.

This clonotype came up a few times. The J gene is TRBJ2-7, the V gene TRBV20-1; D call uncertain. V lost 5 bases and J lost 0, with 14 bases in between. The CDR3 covers 14 residues. Looked up from germline, CDR1 is DFQATT and CDR2 is SNEGSKA (reference sequence). The CDR3 region is CSARVQSHSYEQYF. Written as DNA, the CDR3 is TGCAGTGCTCGGGTGCAGTCTCACTCCTACGAGCAGTACTTC.

As concerns this clonotype: Since a much larger clone is just one base distant, this may be a read error. The chain joins TRBV20-1 to TRBJ1-2; a possible D gene is TRBD1 (6 bases). The V gene's germline CDR1 is DFQATT and CDR2 SNEGSKA (reference sequence). The CDR3 loop spans 17 amino acids. The CDR3 region has the DNA TGCTGTGCTAGAGATGACACCCTGGGGGGCCCCTATGAGGGCTACACCTTC. This gives the protein CCARDDTLGGPYEGYTF.

In this sample, this clonotype turned up many times. V is TRBV5-5 and J is TRBJ1-5; TRBD1 might be the D (5 bases). The CDR3 loop spans 18 amino acids. The germline CDR1 and CDR2 sequences are SGHKS and YYEKEE (reference sequence). The V end lost 4 bases, the J end lost 0 bases, and 20 bases lay between the germline ends. Written as DNA, the CDR3 is TGTGCCAGCAGCCTTACCCTCGCCAGGGCATATAGCAATCAGCCCCAGCATTTT. It encodes CASSLTLARAYSNQPQHF.

This clonotype was counted at least ten times. V usage is TRBV7-9 and J usage is TRBJ1-3; no reliable D call. CDR3 length: 16 amino acids. Germline-derived CDR1 and CDR2 are SEHNR and FQNEAQ (reference sequence). The germline V and J ends were trimmed by 0 bases and 0 bases, with 9 bases remaining between them. CDR3 DNA sequence: TGTGCCAGCAGCTTAGCGCTCACGGCCTCTGGAAACACCATATATTTT. Its protein is CASSLALTASGNTIYF.